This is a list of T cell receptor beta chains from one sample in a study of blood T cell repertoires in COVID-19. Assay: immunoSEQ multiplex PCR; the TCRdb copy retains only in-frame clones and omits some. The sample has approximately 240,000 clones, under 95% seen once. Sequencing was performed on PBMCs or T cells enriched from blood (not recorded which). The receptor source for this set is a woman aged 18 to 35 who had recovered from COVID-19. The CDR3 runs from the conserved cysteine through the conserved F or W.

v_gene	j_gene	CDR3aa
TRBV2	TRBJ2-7	CASRGLAGNFYEQYF
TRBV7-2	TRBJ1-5	CASSLVAAGNNQPQHF
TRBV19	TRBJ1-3	CASSIRGLHSGNTIYF
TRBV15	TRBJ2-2	CATIPGTGTGGELFF
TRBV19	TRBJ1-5	CASWETGTGVSNQPQHF
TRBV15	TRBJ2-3	CATLAGGTDTQYF
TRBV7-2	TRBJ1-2	CASSLRRELPLHDTF
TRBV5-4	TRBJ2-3	CAGAGPRDTDTQYF
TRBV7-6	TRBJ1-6	CASSTRAGLGSYNSPLHF
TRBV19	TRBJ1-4	CASSITRRQGINEKLFF
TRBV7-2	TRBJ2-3	CASSWTTDTQYF
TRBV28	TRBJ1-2	CASSPGTSGFRGYTF
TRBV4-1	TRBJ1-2	CASSQIRQGAGYGYTF
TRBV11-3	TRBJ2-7	CASSLKTGVEQYF
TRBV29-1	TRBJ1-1	CSVELRVAPRGAFF
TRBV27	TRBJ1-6	CASSSRPGQGYNSPLHF
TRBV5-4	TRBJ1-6	CASSKGQGARLNSPLHF
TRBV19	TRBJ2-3	CASSMPGPGTDTQYF
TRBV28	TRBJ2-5	CASRLQETQYF
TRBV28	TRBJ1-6	CASRGTLGYNSPLHF
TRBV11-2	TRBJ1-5	CASSGGNRGQPQHF
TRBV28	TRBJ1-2	CASSLSLDGYTF
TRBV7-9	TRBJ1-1	CASRSSGQSYTEAFF
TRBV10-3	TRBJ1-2	CAISEVTGPYGYTF
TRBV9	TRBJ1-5	CASSAWDSFNQPQHF
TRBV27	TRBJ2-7	CASSSRQGARNYEQYF
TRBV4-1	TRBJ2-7	CASSQELETSGPYEQYF
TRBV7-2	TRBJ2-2	CASSLNPSGGLNTGELFF
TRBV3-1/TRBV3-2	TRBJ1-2	CASSHLDRDQGYTF
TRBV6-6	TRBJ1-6	CATRASSYNSPLHF